The sequence of this TCR beta chain was determined in a study of cytomegalovirus exposure and HLA in healthy donors. CDR1 and CDR2 (germline): MNHEY, SVGAGI. J lost 1 base, V lost 8 bases, and 1 base had no gene match. The CDR3 is 12 residues long. In the PCR, 60 Vbeta and 13 Jbeta primers were used. Method: immunoSEQ multiplex PCR; TCRdb's copy keeps in-frame clones and lacks some. This sample has over 90,000 clones; around 77% occur once, and the top ten carry under 4.5%. V gene TRBV6-5 combines with J gene TRBJ2-7; 8 positions match TRBD1. Sequencing was carried out using PBMCs. The receptor's source is a man aged 50 or older in good health and CMV-seropositive. CDR3 amino acids: CASGQGSYEQYF. The CDR3 nucleotides read TGTGCCAGCGGACAGGGTTCCTACGAGCAGTACTTC.